This TCR beta chain was obtained from a study of neoadjuvant anti-PD-1 for oral cavity cancer. Study results and caveats: Post-nivolumab, blood T cell clonality was significantly elevated in non-responders.

The time point: after neoadjuvant nivolumab, at surgical resection. No culture or expansion preceded analysis of these blood cells. Germline CDR1 MNHNS, CDR2 SASEGT. This CDR3 region has 14 residues. V dropped 8 bases and J dropped 9; count of bases not matched to a gene: 10. In regard to this clone: As yet, its antigen is unknown.

Profiled with immunoSEQ multiplex PCR; TCRdb holds only in-frame clones, not every one. In the table there are tens of thousands of clones, about 90% of which are singletons. This TCR was recovered from a person aged 35 to 85 with oral cavity squamous cell carcinoma. Source: PBMCs, taken after nivolumab (anti-PD-1) treatment. The chain uses TRBV6-1 and TRBJ2-3, with TRBD2 matching over 11 bases. For the CDR3, the DNA is TGTGCCAGCTTCTTTAGCGGGGGGGCAGGAACGCAGTATTTT. Translating it yields CASFFSGGAGTQYF.